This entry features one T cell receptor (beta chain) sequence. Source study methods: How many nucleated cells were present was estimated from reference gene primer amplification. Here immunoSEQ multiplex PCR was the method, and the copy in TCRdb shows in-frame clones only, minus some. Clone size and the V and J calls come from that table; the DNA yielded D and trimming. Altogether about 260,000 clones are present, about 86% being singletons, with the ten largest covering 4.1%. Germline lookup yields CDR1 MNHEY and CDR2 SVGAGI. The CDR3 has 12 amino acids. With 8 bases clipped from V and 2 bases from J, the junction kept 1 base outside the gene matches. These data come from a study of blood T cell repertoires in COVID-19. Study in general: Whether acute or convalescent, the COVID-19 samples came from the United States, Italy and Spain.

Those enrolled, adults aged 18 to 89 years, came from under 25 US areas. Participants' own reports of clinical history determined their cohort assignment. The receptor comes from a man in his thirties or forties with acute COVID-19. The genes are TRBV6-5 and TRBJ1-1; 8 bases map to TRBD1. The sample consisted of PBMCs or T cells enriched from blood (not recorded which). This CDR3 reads CASGQGNTEAFF. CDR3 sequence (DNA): TGTGCCAGCGGACAGGGTAACACTGAAGCTTTCTTT.